This T cell receptor (beta chain) was profiled in a study of blood T cell repertoires in COVID-19. Study-level information: COVID-19 samples, acute and convalescent, were from the United States, Italy and Spain. PBMCs, B-cell-depleted T cells, or T cells were the source of the cDNA or gDNA that made up the material.

With 7 bases removed from V and 4 bases from J, the gap between germline ends came to 16 bases. The CDR3 sequence is 15 residues long. Germline CDR1 reads SNHLY; CDR2 reads FYNNEI. How the authors handled the data: Using reference gene primer amplification, nucleated cell counts were estimated. The method was immunoSEQ multiplex PCR; TCRdb's version includes in-frame clones alone and lacks a portion of them. V and J calls and clone size are copied from that table; D and trimming were computed from the DNA. The table lists approximately 190,000 clones, roughly 90% of them singletons, with 0.53% in the top ten.

The sample taken for sequencing was peripheral blood. This rearrangement joins TRBV2 to TRBJ1-4; TRBD1 is a possible D gene (5 bases). The TCR comes from a man aged 45-65 years with acute or convalescent COVID-19. DNA for the CDR3: TGTGCCAGCAACTACTTCGGGGGAATTAATGAAAAACTGTTTTTT. It codes for CASNYFGGINEKLFF.